The 15 T cell receptor beta chains reported below all come from one sample, sequenced in a study of tumor-infiltrating lymphocytes in oesophageal squamous cell carcinoma. From the PCR reads, TCRdb called clonotypes with MiXCR, one entry per CDR3 protein. The sample consists of over 10,000 distinct CDR3 sequences, roughly half of them appearing once. What was sequenced was normal esophageal tissue next to the tumor. These receptors were obtained from a male donor with esophageal squamous cell carcinoma.

V and J are TRBV6-1 and TRBJ2-3, with a possible D match to TRBD1 (5 bases). The V and J ends lost 6 bases and 2 bases respectively, with 12 bases between them. CDR3 length equals 14 residues. Per germline, CDR1 MNHNS and CDR2 SASEGT. The CDR3 nucleotides are TGTGCCAGCAGAAGGGGCCAGACCACAGATACGCAGTATTTT. As protein: CASRRGQTTDTQYF.

The CDR3 sequence is CASSPQGLFEQYF. The CDR3 nucleotides are TGTGCCAGCAGTCCTCAGGGACTATTTGAGCAGTACTTC. The chain links TRBV25-1 to TRBJ2-4; 7 bases match TRBD2. Per the germline V gene, CDR1 is MGHDK and CDR2 is SYGVNS. The CDR3 sequence is 13 residues long. V was pared by 5 bases and J by 13 bases, with 11 bases of the junction left unmatched.

This sequence joins TRBV7-2 and TRBJ2-5; unclear D gene. The J call is doubtful: the DNA matches TRBJ2-7 better. The V gene's germline CDR1 is SGHTA and CDR2 FQGNSA. The CDR3 contains 14 residues. The CDR3 loop is CASSLAGSWYEQYF. The CDR3 DNA is TGTGCCAGCAGCTTAGCGGGGTCCTGGTACGAGCAGTACTTC.

The rearrangement links TRBV12-3 or TRBV12-4 to TRBJ2-7, with TRBD1 matching over 10 bases. The last part of the DNA fits TRBJ2-5 better; the J call may be wrong. This CDR3 contains 18 residues. The CDR3 protein is CASSLGTGVIQTGETQYF. As DNA, the CDR3 is TGTGCCAGCAGTTTGGGGACAGGGGTTATCCAAACAGGAGAGACCCAGTACTTC.

This clonotype was seen a few times. The chain combines TRBV6-2 or TRBV6-3 with TRBJ2-3; 9 positions match TRBD1. Germline loops: CDR1 MNHEY, CDR2 SVGEGT. V trimming: 2 bases; J trimming: 14 bases; junction bases outside the gene matches: 23. This CDR3 region has 18 residues. CDR3 DNA sequence: TGTGCCAGCAGTTACGACTGGGACAGGGTTTGGAACACCGGGGAGCTGTATTTT. Protein sequence: CASSYDWDRVWNTGELYF.

This clonotype is a singleton in its sample. The rearrangement uses TRBV5-1 and TRBJ1-1; D ambiguous. The CDR3 is 14 residues long. CDR1 and CDR2 from the germline V gene are SGHRS and YFSETQ. The V end lost 4 bases, the J end lost 2 bases, and 12 bases lay between the germline ends. CDR3 sequence: CASSRPGSNTEAFF. The CDR3 bases are TGCGCCAGCAGCCGCCCGGGGTCAAACACTGAAGCTTTCTTT.

In its sample, this clonotype was seen many times. This sequence joins TRBV24-1 and TRBJ2-2; no clear D. V lost 1 base to trimming and J lost 3 bases, with 2 bases between them. Per germline, CDR1 KGHDR and CDR2 SFDVKD. CDR3 length: 13 amino acids. CDR3 sequence reads: CATSDFYTGELFF. The DNA for the CDR3 is TGTGCCACCAGTGATTTTTACACCGGGGAGCTGTTTTTT.

This clonotype has only one observation. The chain is built from TRBV6-8 and TRBJ2-7; D not certain. The CDR3 totals 17 residues. Deletions cut 4 bases from V and 0 bases from J, with 19 bases between. Germline values: CDR1 MNHGY, CDR2 SAAAGT. CDR3 loop: CASSSVTLAYPSYEQYF. CDR3 bases: TGTGCCAGCAGTTCTGTTACGTTGGCGTACCCCTCCTACGAGCAGTACTTC.

This clonotype was observed a few times. V usage is TRBV7-6 and J usage is TRBJ2-7; D remains unclear. The assigned J gene may be wrong: the sequence end matches TRBJ2-5 better. The length of the CDR3 is 15 residues. Germline V gives CDR1 SGHVS, CDR2 FNYEAQ. In DNA, the CDR3 is TGTGCCAGCAGCTTAAGAGCGTCTGCCCAAGAGACCCAGTACTTC. This codes for CASSLRASAQETQYF.

The chain links TRBV7-3 to TRBJ2-3, with 9 bases matching TRBD2. This CDR3 is built from 17 residues. Trimming removed 1 base from V and 5 bases from J; junction bases left unmatched: 10. Germline V lookup: CDR1 SGHTA, CDR2 FQGTGA. DNA for the CDR3: TGTGCCAGCAGCTTAAATATCGGTAGCGGGAGCGTAGATACGCAGTATTTT. It codes for CASSLNIGSGSVDTQYF.

This sequence joins TRBV27 and TRBJ2-7, with TRBD1 matching 7 bases. The end of the DNA is better explained by TRBJ2-1, so the J call may be wrong. In germline, CDR1 is MNHEY, CDR2 SMNVEV (reference sequence). CDR3 length: 15 amino acids. The CDR3 loop is CASRNRGLSYNEQFF. The CDR3 DNA sequence: TGTGCCAGCAGAAACAGGGGTCTTTCCTACAATGAGCAGTTCTTC.

By proportion, this clonotype is large. The chain carries TRBV7-8 and TRBJ2-3; 7 nucleotides agree with TRBD2. The trim removed 3 bases at V and 4 bases at J, leaving 7 bases unmatched. Germline assignment: CDR1 SGHVS and CDR2 FQNEAQ. The CDR3 has 15 amino acids. In DNA, the CDR3 is TGTGCCAGCAGCTTTCGCGGGAGAGGCCCAGATACGCAGTATTTT. It is translated as CASSFRGRGPDTQYF.

The V call is TRBV18, the J call TRBJ2-3; TRBD2 matches 8 bases. This CDR3 comprises 14 residues. V gave up 6 bases and J gave up 9 bases; unmatched junction bases: 11. Germline values: CDR1 KGHSH, CDR2 LQKENI. In DNA, the CDR3 is TGTGCCAGCTCCCTCGAGCGGGGGTTGAGGACGCAGTATTTT. It specifies CASSLERGLRTQYF.

There are a few counts of this clonotype. This chain connects TRBV19 to TRBJ1-1, with 11 bases matching TRBD1. Germline assignment: CDR1 LNHDA and CDR2 SQIVND (reference sequence). The CDR3 runs to 15 residues. The V segment lost 2 bases and the J segment 4 bases; nucleotides outside the gene matches: 3. CDR3 amino acids: CASSITGTGGTEAFF. The DNA for the CDR3 is TGTGCCAGTAGTATAACAGGGACAGGGGGCACTGAAGCTTTCTTT.

This clonotype was observed a single time. The chain recombines TRBV12-3 or TRBV12-4 with TRBJ2-3, with 15 bases that match TRBD2. The CDR3 totals 16 residues. With V trimmed by 7 bases and J by 5 bases, 7 bases remained unmatched. CDR3 region: CASIPGLAGGGDTQYF. The CDR3 coding sequence is TGTGCCAGCATTCCAGGACTAGCGGGAGGGGGAGATACGCAGTATTTT.